This T cell receptor beta chain derives from a study of cytomegalovirus exposure and HLA in healthy donors. Background on the study: Falling in the Caucasian-associated ancestry cluster were 80% to 85% of approximately 410 genotyped donors.

This CDR3 contains 14 residues. Germline V gene sequence: CDR1 LNHDA, CDR2 SQIVND (reference sequence). V was clipped by 7 bases and J by 4 bases; unmatched bases: 9. This clone has a handful of counts. The PCR contained 60 Vbeta and 13 Jbeta primers. Clones were read by immunoSEQ multiplex PCR, and TCRdb kept only the in-frame ones, dropping some. The sample contains more than 200,000 clones, approximately 80% of which appear only once. This TCR was sampled from a girl aged 2-10 years in good health and CMV-seronegative. The specimen was PBMCs. The chain has TRBV19 and TRBJ1-1, with 7 nucleotides matching TRBD1. The CDR3 loop is CASTPAGGITEAFF. CDR3 nucleotide sequence: TGTGCCAGTACCCCTGCAGGGGGAATCACTGAAGCTTTCTTT.